This is a list of T cell receptor beta chains from one sample in a study of blood T cell repertoires in COVID-19. The data were produced by immunoSEQ multiplex PCR, yet TCRdb's version contains in-frame clones alone and is incomplete. The sample consists of roughly 10,000 clones, just over 75% of them appearing once. Sequencing was performed on peripheral blood. These receptors were collected from a human donor in a cohort sampled during active COVID-19. Each CDR3 is given with its conserved first and last residue. A D gene is named only where the DNA matches it firmly. The size entry is marked missing in some rows and otherwise reads once, few, many or a size class.

j_gene	abundance	d_gene	v_gene	CDR3nt	CDR3aa
TRBJ2-1	few	NA	TRBV6-5	TGTGCCAGCAAATCCCGATTGCCCGGTGAGCAGTTCTTC	CASKSRLPGEQFF
TRBJ2-3	NA	NA	TRBV7-3	TGTGCCAGCAGCTTTGGTGGGGGGAGCACAGATACGCAGTATTTT	CASSFGGGSTDTQYF
TRBJ1-6	NA	NA	TRBV18	TGTGCCAGCTCACCGGAGAGGGAGGGAAATTCACCCCTCCACTTT	CASSPEREGNSPLHF
TRBJ1-4	NA	NA	TRBV19	TGTGCCAGTAGTATCTCCACTAATGAAAAACTGTTTTTT	CASSISTNEKLFF
TRBJ2-1	few	TRBD1	TRBV19	TGTGCCAGTCGGGACAGGGTCCCCTACAATGAGCAGTTCTTC	CASRDRVPYNEQFF
TRBJ2-7	NA	NA	TRBV4-3	TGCGCCAGCAGCCAGGGGCAGCCCCTCACGGGCGAGCAGTACTTC	CASSQGQPLTGEQYF
TRBJ1-1	NA	NA	TRBV5-4	TGTGCCAGCAGCTTGGCCCTGGCAGGCGGGACTGAAGCTTTCTTT	CASSLALAGGTEAFF
TRBJ2-1	NA	TRBD2	TRBV11-1	TGTGCCAGCAGCCACGGGACTAGCGGGGTTAATGAGCAGTTCTTC	CASSHGTSGVNEQFF
TRBJ1-2	NA	TRBD1	TRBV6-5	TGTGCCAGCCACCCGGGACAGAACTATGGCTACACCTTC	CASHPGQNYGYTF
TRBJ1-1	NA	NA	TRBV10-3	TGTGCCATCAGTGATTCGATAACCGGGAGCACTGAAGCTTTCTTT	CAISDSITGSTEAFF
TRBJ1-1	NA	NA	TRBV6-5	TGTGCCAGCAGTCAGGGGACGAACACTGAAGCTTTCTTT	CASSQGTNTEAFF
TRBJ1-6	NA	NA	TRBV3-1/TRBV3-2	TGTGCCAGCAGCCAAGGCAATCCAACAGGAACTAATTCACCCCTCCACTTT	CASSQGNPTGTNSPLHF
TRBJ1-1	NA	TRBD1	TRBV6-6	TGTGCCAGCAGACAAGGACAGGGAGAAGCTTTCTTT	CASRQGQGEAFF
TRBJ2-7	few	NA	TRBV14	TGTGCCAGCAGCCGGAGGGGGGGGCCCTACGAGCAGTACTTC	CASSRRGGPYEQYF
TRBJ1-4	NA	TRBD1	TRBV9	TGTGCCAGCAGCGTGGGGACAGGGAGAACTAATGAAAAACTGTTTTTT	CASSVGTGRTNEKLFF
TRBJ2-6	NA	TRBD1	TRBV7-8	TGTGCCAGCAGCTTGGAGGCCGGGACAGGGGGTGCTGGGGCCAACGTCCTGACTTTC	CASSLEAGTGGAGANVLTF
TRBJ2-2	NA	NA	TRBV5-1	TGCGCCAGCAGCTTGGTTGGTTCGGCGGTAGTAGTCACCGGGGAGCTGTTTTTT	CASSLVGSAVVVTGELFF
TRBJ2-7	NA	NA	TRBV5-4	TGTGCCAGCAGTTCCGAACCTATTCAGGGTGAGCAGTACTTC	CASSSEPIQGEQYF
TRBJ2-7	NA	TRBD2	TRBV5-1	TGCGCCAGCAGCAATCCGGGACTACCCTACTCCTACGAGCAGTACTTC	CASSNPGLPYSYEQYF
TRBJ1-4	NA	NA	TRBV5-1	TGCGCCAGCAGCTTGGCGGACCGGGGTGAAAAACTGTTTTTT	CASSLADRGEKLFF
TRBJ2-5	NA	NA	TRBV3-1/TRBV3-2	TGTGCCAGCAGGCGACTAGTTTCTCAAGAGACCCAGTACTTC	CASRRLVSQETQYF
TRBJ2-1	NA	NA	TRBV19	TGTGCCAGTAGCGAAATCGAGAGGAGCTCCTACAATGAGCAGTTCTTC	CASSEIERSSYNEQFF
TRBJ2-3	once	TRBD1	TRBV7-7	TGTGCCAGCAGCGCGACAGGGTACACAGATACGCAGTATTTT	CASSATGYTDTQYF
TRBJ2-5	NA	NA	TRBV5-1	TGCGCCAGCAGCTTAATCGTAACCCGGGGGCAAGAGACCCAGTACTTC	CASSLIVTRGQETQYF
TRBJ1-2	NA	TRBD1	TRBV19	TGTGCCAGTACCGCCTTTGGGACAGGGAAGAGCTACTTC	CASTAFGTGKSYF
TRBJ2-3	once	TRBD1	TRBV6-5	TGTGCCAGCGTTGAGGGGGCGGGCACAGATACGCAGTATTTT	CASVEGAGTDTQYF
TRBJ2-7	once	NA	TRBV2	TGTGCCAGCAGCGTACTAGCTAGCTCCTACGAGCAGTACTTC	CASSVLASSYEQYF
TRBJ1-2	NA	TRBD1	TRBV5-4	TGTGCCAGCAGCTTGGCCTCAGGACAGGACCACTATGGCTACACCTTC	CASSLASGQDHYGYTF
TRBJ1-5	NA	NA	TRBV19	TGTGCCAGTAGTGAACAGGTTAGGGGTCAGCCCCAGCATTTT	CASSEQVRGQPQHF
TRBJ1-2	NA	NA	TRBV7-2	TGTGCCAGCTCGTTTGGCTACACCTTC	CASSFGYTF
TRBJ1-6	once	TRBD1	TRBV7-2	TGTGCCAGCAGTTATCGGACAGGGGGTAATTCACCCCTCCACTTT	CASSYRTGGNSPLHF
TRBJ1-5	once	TRBD1	TRBV5-1	TGCGCCAGCAGCCCGGGACAGGGCGGCAATCAGCCCCAGCATTTT	CASSPGQGGNQPQHF
TRBJ2-2	once	TRBD2	TRBV11-2	TGTGCCAGCAGCTTAGTTTTCGGCGGGGGTGCAACCGGGGAGCTGTTTTTT	CASSLVFGGGATGELFF
TRBJ1-1	few	NA	TRBV7-8	TGTGCCAGCAGCTTAGCGACGGGACAGAACACTGAAGCTTTCTTT	CASSLATGQNTEAFF
TRBJ2-7	NA	NA	TRBV28	TGTGCCAGCAGCCGCGGGCGTTTCTACGAGCAGTACTTC	CASSRGRFYEQYF
TRBJ2-3	NA	TRBD2	TRBV5-5	TGTGCCAGCAGCAAACTAGCGGGGAGGGATACGCAGTATTTT	CASSKLAGRDTQYF
TRBJ1-5	NA	TRBD1	TRBV7-2	TGTGCCAGCAGCTCCCCCACCTGGACAGGGGGCCCCAATCAGCCCCAGCATTTT	CASSSPTWTGGPNQPQHF
TRBJ2-3	NA	NA	TRBV25-1	TGTGCCAGCAGTGAATACGTTCTGGCGGGGCCCGTGGATACGCAGTATTTT	CASSEYVLAGPVDTQYF
TRBJ2-3	NA	TRBD2	TRBV6-2/TRBV6-3	TGTGCCAGCAGTTACACTAGCGGGGGTGCTAATACGCAGTATTTT	CASSYTSGGANTQYF
TRBJ1-1	NA	NA	TRBV6-2/TRBV6-3	TGTGCCAGCAGTATTGGACTCAACACTGAAGCTTTCTTT	CASSIGLNTEAFF